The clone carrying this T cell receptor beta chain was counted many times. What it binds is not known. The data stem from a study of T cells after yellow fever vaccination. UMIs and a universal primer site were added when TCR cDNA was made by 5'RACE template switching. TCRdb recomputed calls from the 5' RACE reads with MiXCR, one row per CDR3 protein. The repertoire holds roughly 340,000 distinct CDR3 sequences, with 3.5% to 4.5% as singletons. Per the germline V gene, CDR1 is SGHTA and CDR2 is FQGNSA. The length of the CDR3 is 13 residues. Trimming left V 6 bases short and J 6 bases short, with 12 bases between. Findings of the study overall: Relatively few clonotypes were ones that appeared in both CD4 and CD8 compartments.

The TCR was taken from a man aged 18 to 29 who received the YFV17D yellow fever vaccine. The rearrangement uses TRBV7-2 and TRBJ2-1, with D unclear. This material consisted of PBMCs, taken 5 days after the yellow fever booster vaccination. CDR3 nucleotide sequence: TGTGCCAGCAGGTTCGGTGGAGCCAATGAGCAGTTCTTC. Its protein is CASRFGGANEQFF.